This TCR beta chain was recorded in a study of blood T cell repertoires in COVID-19. Produced via immunoSEQ multiplex PCR; TCRdb's table is partial and in-frame only. In the table there are about 45,000 clones, roughly 87% of which are singletons. Germline V gene lookup returns CDR1 WNHNN and CDR2 SYGVQD (reference sequence). The junction had 14 bases not matched to a gene; V was cut back by 3 bases and J by 0 bases. The CDR3 totals 19 residues. The sequenced material came from peripheral blood. This chain joins TRBV10-1 and TRBJ2-5; 9 nucleotides line up with TRBD1. This sequence was found in an elderly woman in a cohort sampled during active or convalescent COVID-19. The CDR3 here is CASSDGDRDPLSYQETQYF. The CDR3 bases are TGCGCCAGCAGTGACGGGGACAGGGACCCTTTATCGTACCAAGAGACCCAGTACTTC.